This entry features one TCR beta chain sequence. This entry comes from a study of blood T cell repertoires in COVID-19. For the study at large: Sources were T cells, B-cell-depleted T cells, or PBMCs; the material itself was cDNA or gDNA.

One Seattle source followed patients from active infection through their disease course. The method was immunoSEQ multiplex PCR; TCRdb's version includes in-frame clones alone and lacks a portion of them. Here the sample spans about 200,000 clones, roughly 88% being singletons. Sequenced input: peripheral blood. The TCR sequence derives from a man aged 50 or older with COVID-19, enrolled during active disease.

The CDR3 protein is CAISEGIAGGYEQYF. In DNA form, the CDR3 reads TGTGCCATCAGTGAGGGGATAGCGGGAGGGTACGAGCAGTACTTC. V gene TRBV10-3 combines with J gene TRBJ2-7, with TRBD2 identical over 11 bases. The V gene's germline CDR1 is ENHRY and CDR2 SYGVKD. The CDR3 consists of 15 residues. Trimming removed 2 bases from V and 4 bases from J; junction bases left unmatched: 4.